These 7 T cell receptor beta chains share one sample of origin, sequenced in a study of cytomegalovirus exposure and HLA in healthy donors. 13 Jbeta primers and 60 Vbeta primers were used for the PCR. Only in-frame clones appear in the TCRdb table, and some are missing; sequencing was by immunoSEQ multiplex PCR. The sample carries roughly 120,000 clones, about 79% recorded once. Material for sequencing was PBMCs. The receptor source for this set is a man younger than 35 in good health and CMV-seronegative.

In its sample, this clone was seen once. The chain is built from TRBV6-6 and TRBJ1-2; D unresolved. Trimming left V 0 bases short and J 7 bases short, with 12 bases between. CDR1 and CDR2 (germline): MNHNY, SVGAGI (reference sequence). CDR3 length: 14 residues. The CDR3 is CASSYSGGLAGYTF. The CDR3 region has the DNA TGTGCCAGCAGTTACTCGGGAGGGCTGGCTGGCTACACCTTC.

The CDR3 region is CASRAGTGGNSPLHF. CDR3 nucleotide sequence: TGTGCCAGCAGGGCCGGGACAGGGGGTAATTCACCCCTCCACTTT. This chain uses TRBV6-4 with TRBJ1-6; 11 nucleotides line up with TRBD1. V was pared by 6 bases and J by 6 bases, with 4 bases of the junction left unmatched. The CDR3 has 15 residues. Germline CDR1 and CDR2: MRHNA and SNTAGT.

The chain links TRBV23-1 to TRBJ2-7; D is possibly TRBD2 (6 bases). TRBV23-1 is classed as an ORF, of uncertain function. With 4 bases removed from V and 6 bases from J, the gap between germline ends came to 7 bases. CDR3 length equals 11 residues. This CDR3 reads CASSLGGEQYF. In DNA, the CDR3 is TGCGCCAGCAGTCTGGGGGGCGAGCAGTACTTC.

The chain couples TRBV6-5 to TRBJ2-7; D remains unclear. Between the trimmed V and J ends, which lost 5 bases and 2 bases, there was a span of 10 bases. Germline CDR1 and CDR2: MNHEY and SVGAGI. CDR3 length: 13 residues. The CDR3 DNA is TGTGCCAGCAGTGGCGGCAACACCTACGAGCAGTACTTC. Its protein is CASSGGNTYEQYF.

A single count supports this clone. This chain uses TRBV7-3 with TRBJ2-1; 11 nucleotides match TRBD2. The CDR3 is made up of 16 amino acids. The V and J ends lost 4 bases and 6 bases, in that order; junction bases with no gene match: 8. Germline CDR1 is SGHTA and CDR2 is FQGTGA. The CDR3 sequence is CASSSKTSGISNEQFF. CDR3 nucleotides: TGTGCCAGCAGCTCAAAGACTAGCGGGATTTCCAATGAGCAGTTCTTC.

The gene calls are TRBV7-2 and TRBJ2-2; D uncertain. In germline, CDR1 is SGHTA, CDR2 FQGNSA. V was cut by 9 bases and J by 1 base, with 18 bases left in between. CDR3 length equals 16 residues. CDR3 loop: CASPAEAQRNTGELFF. The CDR3, as DNA: TGTGCCAGTCCAGCCGAGGCTCAGCGGAACACCGGGGAGCTGTTTTTT.

The CDR3 nucleotides are TGCAGCGTTGAAAGCCGGAACACCGGGGAGCTGTTTTTT. Protein: CSVESRNTGELFF. The chain is built from TRBV29-1 and TRBJ2-2; no firm D call. Germline lookup yields CDR1 SQVTM and CDR2 ANQGSEA. Trimming took off 2 bases at V and 1 base at J, with 5 bases between the two ends. The CDR3 length is 13 residues.